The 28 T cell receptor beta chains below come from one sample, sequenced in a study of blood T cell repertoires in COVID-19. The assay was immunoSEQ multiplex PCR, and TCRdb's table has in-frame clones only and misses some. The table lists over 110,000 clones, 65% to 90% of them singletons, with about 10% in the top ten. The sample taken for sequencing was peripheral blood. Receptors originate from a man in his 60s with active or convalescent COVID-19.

As DNA, the CDR3 is TGTGCCAGCAGTTTATACGGTGGCTACACCTTC. Translated, it gives CASSLYGGYTF. The chain is built from TRBV12-3 or TRBV12-4 and TRBJ1-2; D unclear. The V end was cut by 2 bases, the J end by 7 bases, with 5 bases between. The CDR3 length is 11 residues.

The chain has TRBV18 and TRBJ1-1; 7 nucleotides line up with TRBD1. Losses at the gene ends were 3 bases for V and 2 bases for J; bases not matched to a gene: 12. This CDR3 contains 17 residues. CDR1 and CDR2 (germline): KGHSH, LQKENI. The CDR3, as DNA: TGTGCCAGCTCACCGCAAGATGCAGGGGGAATTAACACTGAAGCTTTCTTT. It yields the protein CASSPQDAGGINTEAFF.

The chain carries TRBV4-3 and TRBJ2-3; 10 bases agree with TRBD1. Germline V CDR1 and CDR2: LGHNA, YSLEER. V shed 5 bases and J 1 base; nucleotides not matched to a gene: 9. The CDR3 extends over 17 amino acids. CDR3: CASSKGQGQGGTDTQYF. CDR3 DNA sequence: TGCGCCAGCAGCAAGGGACAGGGGCAGGGGGGCACAGATACGCAGTATTTT.

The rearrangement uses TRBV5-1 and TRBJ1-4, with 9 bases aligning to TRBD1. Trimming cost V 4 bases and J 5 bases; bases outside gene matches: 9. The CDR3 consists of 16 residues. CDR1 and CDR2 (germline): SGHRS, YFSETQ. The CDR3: CASSRDRDGQNEKLFF. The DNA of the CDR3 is TGCGCCAGCAGCCGGGACAGGGATGGGCAAAATGAAAAACTGTTTTTT.

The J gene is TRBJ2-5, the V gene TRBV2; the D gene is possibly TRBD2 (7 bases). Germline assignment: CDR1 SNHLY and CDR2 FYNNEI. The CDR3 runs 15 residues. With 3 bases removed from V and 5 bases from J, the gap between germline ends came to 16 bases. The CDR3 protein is CASSDFVGGQETQYF. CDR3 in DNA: TGTGCCAGCAGTGATTTCGTGGGGGGGCAGGAGACCCAGTACTTC. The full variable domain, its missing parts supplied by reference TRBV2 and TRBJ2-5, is EPEVTQTPSHQVTQMGQEVILRCVPISNHLYFYWYRQILGQKVEFLVSFYNNEISEKSEIFDDQFSVERPDGSNFTLKIRSTKLEDSAMYFCASSDFVGGQETQYFGPGTRLLVL.

The CDR3 sequence: CASSPTGTGRGYTF. CDR3 DNA: TGTGCCAGCTCCCCTACCGGGACAGGGAGAGGCTACACCTTC. This sequence joins TRBV18 and TRBJ1-2; 9 bases are a match to TRBD1. This CDR3 contains 14 residues. Germline CDR1 KGHSH, CDR2 LQKENI. The V and J ends lost 6 bases and 8 bases, in that order; junction bases with no gene match: 10.

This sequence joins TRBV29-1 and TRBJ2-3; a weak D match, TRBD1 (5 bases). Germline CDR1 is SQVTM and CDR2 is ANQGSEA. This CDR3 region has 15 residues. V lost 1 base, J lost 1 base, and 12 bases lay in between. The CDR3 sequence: CSVEVEGAGTDTQYF. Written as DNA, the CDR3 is TGCAGCGTTGAAGTAGAAGGGGCTGGCACAGATACGCAGTATTTT.

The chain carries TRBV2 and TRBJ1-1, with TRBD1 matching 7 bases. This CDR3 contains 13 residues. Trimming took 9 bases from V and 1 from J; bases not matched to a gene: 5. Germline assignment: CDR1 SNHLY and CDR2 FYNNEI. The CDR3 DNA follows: TGTGCCAGAAAGGGGACAGCGAACACTGAAGCTTTCTTT. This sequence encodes CARKGTANTEAFF. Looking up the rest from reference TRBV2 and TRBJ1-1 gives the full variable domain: EPEVTQTPSHQVTQMGQEVILRCVPISNHLYFYWYRQILGQKVEFLVSFYNNEISEKSEIFDDQFSVERPDGSNFTLKIRSTKLEDSAMYFCARKGTANTEAFFGQGTRLTVV.

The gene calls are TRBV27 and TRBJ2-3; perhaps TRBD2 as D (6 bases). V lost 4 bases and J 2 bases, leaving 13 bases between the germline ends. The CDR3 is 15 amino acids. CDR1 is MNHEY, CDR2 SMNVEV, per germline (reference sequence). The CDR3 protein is CASSSLLAATDTQYF. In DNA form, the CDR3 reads TGTGCCAGCAGTTCCCTACTAGCCGCCACAGATACGCAGTATTTT.

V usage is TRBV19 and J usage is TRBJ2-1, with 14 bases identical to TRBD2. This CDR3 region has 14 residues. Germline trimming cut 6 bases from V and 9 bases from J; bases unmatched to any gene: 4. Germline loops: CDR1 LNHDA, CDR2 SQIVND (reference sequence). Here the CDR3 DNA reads TGTGCCAGTAGCGGGGGACTAGCGGGAGCTGAGCAGTTCTTC. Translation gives CASSGGLAGAEQFF.

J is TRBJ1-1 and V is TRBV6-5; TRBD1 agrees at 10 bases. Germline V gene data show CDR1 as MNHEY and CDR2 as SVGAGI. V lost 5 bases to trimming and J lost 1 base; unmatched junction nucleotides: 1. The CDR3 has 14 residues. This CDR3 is CASSRQGANTEAFF. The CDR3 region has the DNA TGTGCCAGCAGTAGACAGGGGGCGAACACTGAAGCTTTCTTT.

In DNA, the CDR3 is TGTGCCAGCAGTTTAGTGCGGCGAGATACGCAGTATTTT. This sequence encodes CASSLVRRDTQYF. This rearrangement joins TRBV12-3 or TRBV12-4 to TRBJ2-3; no definite D call. Trimming took off 1 base at V and 5 bases at J, with 7 bases between the two ends. The CDR3 contains 13 residues.

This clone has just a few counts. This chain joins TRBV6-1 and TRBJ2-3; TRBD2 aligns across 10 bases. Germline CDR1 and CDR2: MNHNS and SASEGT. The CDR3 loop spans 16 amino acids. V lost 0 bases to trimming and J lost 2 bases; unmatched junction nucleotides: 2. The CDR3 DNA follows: TGTGCCAGCAGTGAAGCTAGCGGGGGGTTCACAGATACGCAGTATTTT. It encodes CASSEASGGFTDTQYF.

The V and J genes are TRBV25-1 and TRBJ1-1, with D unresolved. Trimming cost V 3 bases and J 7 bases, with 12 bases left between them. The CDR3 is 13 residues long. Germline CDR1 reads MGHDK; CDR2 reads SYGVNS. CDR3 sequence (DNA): TGTGCCAGCAGTGATCTGGTCAGTATTGAAGCTTTCTTT. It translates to CASSDLVSIEAFF.

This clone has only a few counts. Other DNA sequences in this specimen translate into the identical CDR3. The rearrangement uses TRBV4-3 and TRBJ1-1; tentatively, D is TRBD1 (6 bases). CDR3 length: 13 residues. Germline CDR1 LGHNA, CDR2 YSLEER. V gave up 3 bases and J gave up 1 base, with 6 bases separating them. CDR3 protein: CASSQDRNTEAFF. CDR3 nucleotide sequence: TGCGCCAGCAGCCAGGACAGGAACACTGAAGCTTTCTTT.

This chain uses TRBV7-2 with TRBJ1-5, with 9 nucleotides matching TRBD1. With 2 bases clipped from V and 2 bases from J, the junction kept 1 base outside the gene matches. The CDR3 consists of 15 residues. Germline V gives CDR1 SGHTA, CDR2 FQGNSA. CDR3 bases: TGTGCCAGCAGCTTACGGGACAGGGGCAATCAGCCCCAGCATTTT. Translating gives CASSLRDRGNQPQHF.

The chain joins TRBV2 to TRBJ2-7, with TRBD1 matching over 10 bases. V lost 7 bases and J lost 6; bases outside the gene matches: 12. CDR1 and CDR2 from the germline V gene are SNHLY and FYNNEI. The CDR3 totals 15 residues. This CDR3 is CASTPAGTGEREQYF. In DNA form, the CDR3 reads TGTGCCAGCACCCCGGCCGGGACAGGGGAACGCGAGCAGTACTTC.

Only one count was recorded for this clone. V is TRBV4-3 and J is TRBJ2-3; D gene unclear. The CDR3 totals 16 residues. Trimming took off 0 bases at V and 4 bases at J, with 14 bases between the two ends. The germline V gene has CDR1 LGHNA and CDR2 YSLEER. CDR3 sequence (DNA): TGCGCCAGCAGCCAAGACTCTGGGCCTCTGGCAGATACGCAGTATTTT. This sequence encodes CASSQDSGPLADTQYF.

The CDR3 DNA is TGTGCCATCAGTGATAACGGGAGGAACTATGGCTACACCTTC. The encoded protein is CAISDNGRNYGYTF. The chain employs TRBV10-3 and TRBJ1-2; no reliable D call. Germline CDR1 reads ENHRY; CDR2 reads SYGVKD. Trimming took 3 bases from V and 2 from J, leaving 10 bases between them. CDR3 length: 14 residues.

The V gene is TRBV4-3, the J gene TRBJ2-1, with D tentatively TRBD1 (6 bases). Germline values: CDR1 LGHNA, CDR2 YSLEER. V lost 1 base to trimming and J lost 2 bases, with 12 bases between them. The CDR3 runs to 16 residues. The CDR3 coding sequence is TGCGCCAGCAGCCAAGTTTGGGGGCTTACCTACAATGAGCAGTTCTTC. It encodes CASSQVWGLTYNEQFF.

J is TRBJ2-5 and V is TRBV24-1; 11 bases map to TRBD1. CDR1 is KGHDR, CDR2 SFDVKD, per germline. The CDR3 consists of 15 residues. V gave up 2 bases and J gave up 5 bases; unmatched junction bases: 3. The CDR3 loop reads CATSDWTGGTETQYF. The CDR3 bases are TGTGCCACCAGTGATTGGACAGGGGGCACTGAGACCCAGTACTTC.

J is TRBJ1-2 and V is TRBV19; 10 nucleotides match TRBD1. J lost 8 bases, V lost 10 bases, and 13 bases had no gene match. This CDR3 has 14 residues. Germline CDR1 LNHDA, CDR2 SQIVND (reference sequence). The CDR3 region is CATHGTGATLGYTF. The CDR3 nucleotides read TGTGCCACACACGGGACAGGGGCCACCTTGGGCTACACCTTC.

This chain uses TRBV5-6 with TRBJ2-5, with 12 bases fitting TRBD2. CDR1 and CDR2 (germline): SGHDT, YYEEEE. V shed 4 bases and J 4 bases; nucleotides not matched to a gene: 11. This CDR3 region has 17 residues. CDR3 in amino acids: CASSTKTSGRGRETQYF. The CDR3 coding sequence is TGTGCCAGCAGCACCAAGACTAGCGGGAGAGGTCGAGAGACCCAGTACTTC.

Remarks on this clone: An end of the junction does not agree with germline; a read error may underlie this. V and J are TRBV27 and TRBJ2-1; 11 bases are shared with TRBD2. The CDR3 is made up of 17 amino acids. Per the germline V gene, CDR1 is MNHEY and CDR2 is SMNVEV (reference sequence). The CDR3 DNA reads TGTGCCAGCAGTTTCGTAGCGGGAGGGCCGGGATACAATGAGCGGTTCTTC. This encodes CASSFVAGGPGYNERFF.

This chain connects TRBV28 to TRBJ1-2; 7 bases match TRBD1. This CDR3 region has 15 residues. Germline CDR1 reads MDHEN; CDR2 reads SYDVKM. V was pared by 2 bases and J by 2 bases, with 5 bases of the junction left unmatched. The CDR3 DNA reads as TGTGCCAGCAGTTTAGCAGGGGGACCCAACTATGGCTACACCTTC. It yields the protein CASSLAGGPNYGYTF.

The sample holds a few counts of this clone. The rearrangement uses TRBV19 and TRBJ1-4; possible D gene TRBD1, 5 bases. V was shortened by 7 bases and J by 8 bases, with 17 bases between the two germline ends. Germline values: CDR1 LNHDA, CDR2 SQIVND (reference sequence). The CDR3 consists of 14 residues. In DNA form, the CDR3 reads TGTGCCAGTACCGAGAGAGAAAAGGGGGAAAAACTGTTTTTT. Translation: CASTEREKGEKLFF. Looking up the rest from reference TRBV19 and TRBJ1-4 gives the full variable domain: DGGITQSPKYLFRKEGQNVTLSCEQNLNHDAMYWYRQDPGQGLRLIYYSQIVNDFQKGDIAEGYSVSREKKESFPLTVTSAQKNPTAFYLCASTEREKGEKLFFGSGTQLSVL.

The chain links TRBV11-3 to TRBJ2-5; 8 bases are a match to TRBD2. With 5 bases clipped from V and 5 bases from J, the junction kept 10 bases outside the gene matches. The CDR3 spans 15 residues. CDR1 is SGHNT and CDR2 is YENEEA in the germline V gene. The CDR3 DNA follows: TGTGCCAGCAGCAACAGGGCGGGGGGAGAGGAGACCCAGTACTTC. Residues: CASSNRAGGEETQYF.

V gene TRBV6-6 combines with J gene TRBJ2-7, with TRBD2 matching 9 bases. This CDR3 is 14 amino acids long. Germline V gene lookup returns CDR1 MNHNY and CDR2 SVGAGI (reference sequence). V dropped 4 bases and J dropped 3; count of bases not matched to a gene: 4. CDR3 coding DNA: TGTGCCAGCAGTTCCCAGACTAGCGGCTACGAGCAGTACGTC. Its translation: CASSSQTSGYEQYV.